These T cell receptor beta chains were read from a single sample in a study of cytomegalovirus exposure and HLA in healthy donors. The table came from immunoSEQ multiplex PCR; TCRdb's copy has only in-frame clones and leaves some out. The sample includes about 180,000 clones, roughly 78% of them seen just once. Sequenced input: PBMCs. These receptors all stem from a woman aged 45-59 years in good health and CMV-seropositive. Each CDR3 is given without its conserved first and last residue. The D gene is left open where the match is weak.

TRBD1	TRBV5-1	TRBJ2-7	ASNQGARNEQY
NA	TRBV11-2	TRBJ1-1	ASSLQGTRTEAF
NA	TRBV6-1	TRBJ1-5	ASRWTDDQPQH
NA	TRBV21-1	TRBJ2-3	ASIGGQGSTDTQY
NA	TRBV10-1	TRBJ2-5	ASPRGRAGVGAETQY
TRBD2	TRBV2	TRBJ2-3	ASSEQRERTDTQY
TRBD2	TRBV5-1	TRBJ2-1	ASSLGSSGGSEQF
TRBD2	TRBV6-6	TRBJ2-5	ASSYSLAGGGETQY
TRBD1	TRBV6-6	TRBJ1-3	ASSTAGGENTIY
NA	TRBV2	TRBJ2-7	ASSDRRGGEQY
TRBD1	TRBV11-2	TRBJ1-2	ASSLGTGGPWGYT
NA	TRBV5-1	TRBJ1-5	ASSLSGDNQPQH
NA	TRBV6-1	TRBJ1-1	ASSEWSGRTEAF
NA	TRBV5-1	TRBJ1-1	ASSLVGGGTEAF
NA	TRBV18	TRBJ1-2	ASSPDGGTGPKFYGYT
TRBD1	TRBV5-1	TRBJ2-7	ASTSTGWEQY
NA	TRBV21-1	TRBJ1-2	ATPSLFRGPSNYGYT
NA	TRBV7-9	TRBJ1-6	ASSPTAGLSPLH
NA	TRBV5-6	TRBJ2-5	ASSLSQGGAAQGGTQY
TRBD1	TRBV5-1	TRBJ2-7	ASSSGTGSEQY
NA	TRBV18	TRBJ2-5	ASSPGGSGETQY
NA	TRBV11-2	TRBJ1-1	ASSATGNTEAF
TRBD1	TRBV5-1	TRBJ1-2	ASSSVSPGQVLYGYT
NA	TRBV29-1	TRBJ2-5	SSRLGETQY
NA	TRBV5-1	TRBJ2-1	ASSLIERTPGPRSYNEQF
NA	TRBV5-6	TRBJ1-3	ASSLEASGSGNTIY
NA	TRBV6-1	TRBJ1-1	ASSEVRDTEAF
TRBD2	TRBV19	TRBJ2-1	ASTPGLAGREQF
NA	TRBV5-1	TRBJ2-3	ASSFGGRIGTDTQY
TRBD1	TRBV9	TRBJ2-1	ASAGPGQYNEQF
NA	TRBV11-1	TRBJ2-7	ASSSFYEQY
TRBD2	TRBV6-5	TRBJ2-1	ASSQLAGDSDEQF
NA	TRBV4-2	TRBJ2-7	ASRQSNEQY
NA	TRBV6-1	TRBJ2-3	ASSGGVGVPKQY
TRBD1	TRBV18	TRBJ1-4	ASSRQDRGLEKLF
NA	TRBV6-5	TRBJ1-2	ASKEGGGGYT
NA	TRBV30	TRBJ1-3	AWSQIGRTFAGNTIY
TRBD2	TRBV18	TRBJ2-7	ASSQKRENYEQY
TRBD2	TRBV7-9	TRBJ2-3	SSSFASTGGTQY
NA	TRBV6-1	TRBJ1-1	ASSEGQAEAF
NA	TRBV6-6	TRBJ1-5	ASSNRQDGGNQPQH
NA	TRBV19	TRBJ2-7	ASSTNRVPPYEQY